Listed below are T cell receptor beta chains from one sample, sequenced in a study of CD8 T cells in Susac syndrome. TCRdb used MiXCR to reprocess the immunoSEQ multiplex PCR reads, holding one entry per CDR3 protein. This sample has about 400,000 distinct CDR3 sequences, with approximately 89% found just once. The sequenced material came from CD8+ T cells from PBMCs. The origin of the receptors is a human donor with multiple sclerosis. Each CDR3 is given with its conserved first and last residue. Each record gives: J gene, clone size, V gene, D gene, CDR3 DNA, CDR3 protein. The D gene is left open where the match is weak. Size is omitted from some rows. Given values are once, few, many or a class for expanded clones.

j_call: TRBJ2-7
clone_size: .
v_call: TRBV5-1
d_call: .
cdr3_nt: TGCGCCAGCAGCTGGCAGGCGGGACAAAGCTCCTACGAGCAGTACTTC
cdr3_aa: CASSWQAGQSSYEQYF

j_call: TRBJ1-4
clone_size: once
v_call: TRBV29-1
d_call: .
cdr3_nt: TGCAGCGTTAACAGTGAAAAACTGTTTTTT
cdr3_aa: CSVNSEKLFF

j_call: TRBJ1-1
clone_size: once
v_call: TRBV3-1
d_call: TRBD1
cdr3_nt: TGTGCCAGCAGCCAAGAGGGTGGAGACAGGGGTTTGACTGAAGCTTTCTTT
cdr3_aa: CASSQEGGDRGLTEAFF

j_call: TRBJ1-6
clone_size: .
v_call: TRBV7-2
d_call: .
cdr3_nt: TGTGCCAGCAGCCCAAGGACCGCTTATAATTCACCCCTCCACTTT
cdr3_aa: CASSPRTAYNSPLHF

j_call: TRBJ1-2
clone_size: .
v_call: TRBV27
d_call: .
cdr3_nt: TGTGCCAGCAGTTTGTCTGGGGGGCTGGGGTATGGCTACACCTTC
cdr3_aa: CASSLSGGLGYGYTF

j_call: TRBJ1-2
clone_size: .
v_call: TRBV5-6
d_call: .
cdr3_nt: TGTGCCAGCAGCTTTTCCACGGGGCAGGGACTACGTGGCTACACCTTC
cdr3_aa: CASSFSTGQGLRGYTF

j_call: TRBJ1-1
clone_size: .
v_call: TRBV27
d_call: .
cdr3_nt: TGTGCCAGCAGTTTAGGGGCAGTCCCTATGAACACTGAAGCTTTCTTT
cdr3_aa: CASSLGAVPMNTEAFF

j_call: TRBJ2-1
clone_size: .
v_call: TRBV30
d_call: TRBD2
cdr3_nt: TGTGCCTGGAGTCCGGGGGGCAATGAGCAGTTCTTC
cdr3_aa: CAWSPGGNEQFF

j_call: TRBJ2-7
clone_size: .
v_call: TRBV5-8
d_call: .
cdr3_nt: TGTGCCAGCCGGGAAGGACCGGGTCCCTACGAGCAGTACTTC
cdr3_aa: CASREGPGPYEQYF

j_call: TRBJ2-5
clone_size: .
v_call: TRBV6-5
d_call: .
cdr3_nt: TGTGCCAGCAGTTACGCGGACATAACCGAAGAGACCCAGTACTTC
cdr3_aa: CASSYADITEETQYF

j_call: TRBJ2-3
clone_size: .
v_call: TRBV6-2/TRBV6-3
d_call: .
cdr3_nt: TGTGCCAGCAGGAGGAGGGGAGCTAGCACAGATACGCAGTATTTT
cdr3_aa: CASRRRGASTDTQYF

j_call: TRBJ2-2
clone_size: once
v_call: TRBV29-1
d_call: .
cdr3_nt: TGCAGCGTTGTTTGGTCCGGGGAGCTGTTTTTT
cdr3_aa: CSVVWSGELFF

j_call: TRBJ2-7
clone_size: once
v_call: TRBV5-1
d_call: .
cdr3_nt: TGCGCCAGCAGCTTGGCCGAGACCTTCCTCGCCCACGAGCAGTACTTC
cdr3_aa: CASSLAETFLAHEQYF

j_call: TRBJ2-7
clone_size: .
v_call: TRBV7-9
d_call: TRBD1
cdr3_nt: TGTGCCAGCAGCGCCCCTTCTCTCCGGACAGGGTTACACGAGCAGTACTTC
cdr3_aa: CASSAPSLRTGLHEQYF

j_call: TRBJ1-1
clone_size: .
v_call: TRBV19
d_call: .
cdr3_nt: TGTGCCAGCCACTCCCTAGAGTACACTGAAGCTTTCTTT
cdr3_aa: CASHSLEYTEAFF

j_call: TRBJ2-3
clone_size: .
v_call: TRBV7-9
d_call: .
cdr3_nt: TGTGCCAGCAGCTGGCACCGGGACACCGACACAGATACGCAGTATTTT
cdr3_aa: CASSWHRDTDTDTQYF

j_call: TRBJ2-7
clone_size: .
v_call: TRBV5-5
d_call: .
cdr3_nt: TGTGCCAGCAGCCCGAGGGACCCCATCGGCTACGAGCAGTACTTC
cdr3_aa: CASSPRDPIGYEQYF

j_call: TRBJ1-2
clone_size: .
v_call: TRBV29-1
d_call: .
cdr3_nt: TGCAGCGTTGAAGATCTTGAGGGCTACACCTTC
cdr3_aa: CSVEDLEGYTF

j_call: TRBJ2-7
clone_size: .
v_call: TRBV4-1
d_call: .
cdr3_nt: TGCGCCAGCAGCCAAACATTCGACTACGAGCAGTACTTC
cdr3_aa: CASSQTFDYEQYF

j_call: TRBJ2-1
clone_size: .
v_call: TRBV27
d_call: TRBD2
cdr3_nt: TGTGCCAGCAGTTTAGGACTAGCGCCCTACAATGAGCAGTTCTTC
cdr3_aa: CASSLGLAPYNEQFF

j_call: TRBJ1-2
clone_size: .
v_call: TRBV27
d_call: TRBD1
cdr3_nt: TGTGCCACAGGGACTATCGCCGAACTGGACAGGGGGAGGGATGGCTACACCTTC
cdr3_aa: CATGTIAELDRGRDGYTF

j_call: TRBJ2-1
clone_size: .
v_call: TRBV3-1
d_call: TRBD1
cdr3_nt: TGTGCCAGCAGCCCTGTCCGGGACAGATACAATGAGCAGTTCTTC
cdr3_aa: CASSPVRDRYNEQFF

j_call: TRBJ2-4
clone_size: .
v_call: TRBV21-1
d_call: .
cdr3_nt: TGTGCCAGCAGCAAAATGGGGGAGGGTTCCAAAAACATTCAGTACTTC
cdr3_aa: CASSKMGEGSKNIQYF

j_call: TRBJ1-1
clone_size: .
v_call: TRBV4-1
d_call: TRBD1
cdr3_nt: TGCGCCAGCAGCCCCGGACAGGGGGCGGGTGAAGCTTTCTTT
cdr3_aa: CASSPGQGAGEAFF